This T cell receptor (beta chain) was found in a study of shared T cell receptors in the human thymus. The CDR3 runs 21 residues. CDR1 is GTSNPN and CDR2 is SVGIG in the germline V gene (reference sequence). J lost 0 bases, V lost 0 bases, and 17 bases had no gene match. Libraries were prepared by immunoSEQ multiplex PCR; TCRdb keeps only in-frame clonotypes and omits some of them. Among about 660,000 clones listed, 70% to 90% were seen once. The data also belong to a second study, concerning human thymus T cells. Per that paper: Corrective cardiac operations yielded the resected thymus tissue. Repertoires sampled from thymus and blood appeared biased in V and J gene usage.

Material for sequencing was thymocytes. The gene calls are TRBV30 and TRBJ2-7; 13 nucleotides align to TRBD2. The clonotype was recovered from a boy under two years old with a congenital heart defect. The CDR3 DNA is TGTGCCTGGAGTGTCAACCCCGCCCTGGGACTAGCGGGATTAGACTCCTACGAGCAGTACTTC. Its translation: CAWSVNPALGLAGLDSYEQYF.